The 16 T cell receptor beta chains below all came from one sample that was sequenced in a study of beta chain features in type 1 diabetes. The sequenced template was cDNA made from the entire isolated RNA. TCRdb keeps only in-frame clones here, not all; method: immunoSEQ multiplex PCR. Among under 500,000 clones, around 30% were seen once, and the ten largest hold 0.05% to 0.065%. Material for sequencing was naive CD4+ T cells from blood. These receptors originate from a man between 18 and 35 years old in good health.

V gene TRBV28 combines with J gene TRBJ2-2; unclear D gene. CDR1 is MDHEN and CDR2 is SYDVKM in the germline V gene. Trimming cost V 6 bases and J 1 base, with 9 bases left between them. CDR3 length: 14 amino acids. CDR3 protein: CASSPDQNTGELFF. Written as DNA, the CDR3 is TGTGCCAGCAGCCCCGACCAGAACACCGGGGAGCTGTTTTTT.

This clone showed up just a few times. The rearrangement uses TRBV19 and TRBJ2-5; no definite D call. V lost 2 bases and J lost 5, with 3 bases in between. Germline V gene sequence: CDR1 LNHDA, CDR2 SQIVND (reference sequence). This CDR3 has 11 amino acids. The CDR3 DNA is TGTGCCAGTAGTATAATGGAGACCCAGTACTTC. Protein: CASSIMETQYF.

This clone was counted between two and nine times. The chain links TRBV4-3 to TRBJ1-2, with TRBD1 matching 7 bases. CDR1 and CDR2 from the germline V gene are LGHNA and YSLEER. This CDR3 has 14 amino acids. J was trimmed by 1 base and V by 4 bases; bases with no gene match: 3. As DNA, the CDR3 is TGCGCCAGCAGCCCGGGACAGTTTAACTATGGCTACACCTTC. It yields the protein CASSPGQFNYGYTF.

This clone was seen more than once but under ten times. Additional DNA sequences in this sample encode the identical CDR3. This sequence joins TRBV29-1 and TRBJ2-1; TRBD2 might be the D (6 bases). CDR3 size: 12 residues. Germline V gene lookup returns CDR1 SQVTM and CDR2 ANQGSEA. V shed 5 bases and J shed 3 bases, with 8 bases lying between them. CDR3: CSVTGSYNEQFF. In DNA form, the CDR3 reads TGCAGCGTTACCGGGAGCTACAATGAGCAGTTCTTC.

V gene TRBV10-3 combines with J gene TRBJ2-1; the D is unclear. Germline CDR1 ENHRY, CDR2 SYGVKD. The CDR3 covers 13 residues. V shed 6 bases and J shed 5 bases, with 11 bases lying between them. The CDR3 DNA sequence: TGTGCCATCAGGCTAGACCCAGACAATGAGCAGTTCTTC. Residues: CAIRLDPDNEQFF.

J is TRBJ2-7 and V is TRBV10-3, with D maybe TRBD1 (6 bases). V gave up 0 bases and J gave up 1 base, with 10 bases separating them. Germline CDR1 ENHRY, CDR2 SYGVKD. This CDR3 spans 15 amino acids. CDR3 DNA: TGTGCCATCAGTGAGTCGACTCAGGGGTCCTACGAGCAGTACTTC. Translating it yields CAISESTQGSYEQYF.

The V call is TRBV30, the J call TRBJ2-7; D may be TRBD1 or TRBD2 (6 bases each). The CDR3 totals 14 residues. V was trimmed by 1 base and J by 2 bases, leaving 12 bases between them. Germline CDR1 and CDR2: GTSNPN and SVGIG (reference sequence). CDR3: CAWSEGGGTYEQYF. The DNA for the CDR3 is TGTGCCTGGAGTGAAGGAGGGGGTACCTACGAGCAGTACTTC.

As regards this clone: A much larger clonotype is one base distant, so this may be a read error. The chain joins TRBV5-1 to TRBJ2-3; no reliable D call. CDR1 SGHRS and CDR2 YFSETQ come from the germline V gene. Trimming took 0 bases from V and 6 from J, leaving 2 bases between them. This CDR3 has 11 residues. The CDR3 protein is CASSLDDTQYF. The CDR3 region has the DNA TGCGCCAGCAGCTTGGACGATACGCAGTATTTT. The full variable domain, rest sourced from reference TRBV5-1 and TRBJ2-3, is KAGVTQTPRYLIKTRGQQVTLSCSPISGHRSVSWYQQTPGQGLQFLFEYFSETQRNKGNFPGRFSGRQFSNSRSEMNVSTLELGDSALYLCASSLDDTQYFGPGTRLTVL.

The J gene is TRBJ2-1, the V gene TRBV5-1; D is perhaps TRBD2 (6 bases). V was clipped by 5 bases and J by 7 bases, with 16 bases between them. The V gene's germline CDR1 is SGHRS and CDR2 YFSETQ. This CDR3 is 14 amino acids long. CDR3 sequence reads: CASRAAAGWNEQFF. The DNA of the CDR3 is TGCGCCAGCAGGGCTGCCGCGGGGTGGAATGAGCAGTTCTTC.

In DNA form, the CDR3 reads TGTGCCTGGATGGGCACAGATACGCAGTATTTT. Protein sequence: CAWMGTDTQYF. V and J are TRBV30 and TRBJ2-3; the D is unclear. This CDR3 contains 11 residues. Trimming removed 4 bases at V and 1 base at J, with 3 bases between. CDR1 and CDR2 from the germline V gene are GTSNPN and SVGIG (reference sequence).

The V call is TRBV7-9, the J call TRBJ2-3, with D possibly being TRBD1 (6 bases). The germline V gene has CDR1 SEHNR and CDR2 FQNEAQ (reference sequence). The CDR3 is 13 residues long. Between the trimmed V and J ends, which lost 3 bases and 3 bases, there was a span of 7 bases. The CDR3 here is CASSFGQTDTQYF. DNA of the CDR3: TGTGCCAGCAGCTTTGGACAGACAGATACGCAGTATTTT. Full variable domain (rest looked up from reference TRBV7-9 and TRBJ2-3): DTGVSQNPRHKITKRGQNVTFRCDPISEHNRLYWYRQTLGQGPEFLTYFQNEAQLEKSRLLSDRFSAERPKGSFSTLEIQRTEQGDSAMYLCASSFGQTDTQYFGPGTRLTVL.

The chain recombines TRBV30 with TRBJ2-3; D is possibly TRBD2 (6 bases). The CDR3 is 14 residues long. Germline CDR1 reads GTSNPN; CDR2 reads SVGIG (reference sequence). Trimming cost V 4 bases and J 0 bases, with 11 bases left between them. In nucleotides, the CDR3 is TGTGCCTGGACCCCACTAGCAAGCACAGATACGCAGTATTTT. This codes for CAWTPLASTDTQYF.

The chain carries TRBV30 and TRBJ1-2; perhaps TRBD1 as D (5 bases). V shed 5 bases and J shed 7 bases, with 20 bases lying between them. The CDR3 extends over 14 amino acids. Germline V gene sequence: CDR1 GTSNPN, CDR2 SVGIG (reference sequence). CDR3 nucleotide sequence: TGTGCCTGGGCTATCCCGGGACGTGACGCTGGCTACACCTTC. Translation: CAWAIPGRDAGYTF.

The chain recombines TRBV7-8 with TRBJ2-5; TRBD2 matches 14 bases. In germline, CDR1 is SGHVS, CDR2 FQNEAQ. The CDR3 extends over 16 amino acids. The ends lost 5 bases at V and 4 bases at J; junction bases unmatched: 6. The CDR3 DNA reads TGTGCCAGCAGCCCCGGGACTAGCGGGAGTAGAGAGACCCAGTACTTC. It translates to CASSPGTSGSRETQYF. The variable domain in full, completed from reference TRBV7-8 and TRBJ2-5, reads GAGVSQSPRYKVAKRGQDVALRCDPISGHVSLFWYQQALGQGPEFLTYFQNEAQLDKSGLPSDRFFAERPEGSVSTLKIQRTQQEDSAVYLCASSPGTSGSRETQYFGPGTRLLVL.

This clone has more than one count but fewer than ten. The V gene is TRBV4-3, the J gene TRBJ2-1; 15 positions agree with TRBD2. The V and J ends lost 0 bases and 4 bases, in that order; junction bases with no gene match: 4. The CDR3 is 18 residues long. Germline assignment: CDR1 LGHNA and CDR2 YSLEER. The CDR3 DNA is TGCGCCAGCAGCCAAGAATCCGGGACTAGCGGGAGGTACAATGAGCAGTTCTTC. Translating gives CASSQESGTSGRYNEQFF.

The chain uses TRBV29-1 and TRBJ1-1; 9 positions match TRBD1. The CDR3 totals 12 residues. Trimming removed 7 bases from V and 4 bases from J; junction bases left unmatched: 4. Germline CDR1 SQVTM, CDR2 ANQGSEA. The CDR3 protein is CSALTGGTEAFF. The CDR3 nucleotides read TGCAGCGCTCTGACAGGGGGCACTGAAGCTTTCTTT. Combining the CDR3 with reference TRBV29-1 and TRBJ1-1 gives the whole variable domain SAVISQKPSRDICQRGTSLTIQCQVDSQVTMMFWYRQQPGQSLTLIATANQGSEATYESGFVIDKFPISRPNLTFSTLTVSNMSPEDSSIYLCSALTGGTEAFFGQGTRLTVV.